This T cell receptor (beta chain) was retrieved from a study of blood T cell repertoires in COVID-19. Overall study: The origin of the acute and convalescent COVID-19 samples was the United States, Italy and Spain. T cells, B-cell-depleted T cells, or PBMCs provided the cDNA or gDNA that served as material.

Study processing details: The authors estimated nucleated cell counts from reference gene primer amplification. Method: immunoSEQ multiplex PCR; TCRdb's copy keeps in-frame clones and lacks some. V and J calls and clone size come straight from that table; D and trimming were deduced from the DNA. The data hold under 350,000 clones, with approximately 90% observed a single time. V lost 8 bases, J lost 4 bases, and 15 bases lay in between. This CDR3 spans 14 amino acids. The rearrangement joins TRBV23-1 to TRBJ1-3; a weak D match, TRBD1 (6 bases). TRBV23-1 belongs to the ORF category, with a function that is uncertain. This TCR came from a man aged 35 to 55 with acute or convalescent COVID-19. Sequencing input: peripheral blood. This CDR3 reads CASVNRDSGNTIYF. The CDR3, as DNA: TGCGCCAGCGTTAACAGGGATTCGGGAAACACCATATATTTT.